The 19 T cell receptor beta chains given below trace back to one sample, sequenced in a study of control samples from healthy donors and cancer patients. Generated by immunoSEQ multiplex PCR, the TCRdb table keeps only in-frame clones and is missing some. This sample has just under 80,000 clones, with around 90% found just once. Sequenced: PBMCs. These receptors all stem from a woman in her fifties or sixties with head and neck cancer.

The gene calls are TRBV30 and TRBJ1-3; 7 nucleotides line up with TRBD1. Trimming cost V 2 bases and J 2 bases; bases outside gene matches: 9. The CDR3 runs to 16 residues. Per germline, CDR1 GTSNPN and CDR2 SVGIG (reference sequence). The CDR3 here is CAWSRTKQGPGNTIYF. CDR3 in DNA: TGTGCCTGGAGTCGTACAAAACAGGGGCCTGGAAACACCATATATTTT.

The chain employs TRBV20-1 and TRBJ2-3; 8 bases map to TRBD1. Germline V gene lookup returns CDR1 DFQATT and CDR2 SNEGSKA (reference sequence). The CDR3 is 14 residues long. J gave up 2 bases and V 3 bases, and 4 bases lay outside the gene matches. This chain's CDR3 is CSASLTGVTDTQYF. As DNA, the CDR3 is TGCAGTGCTAGTCTGACAGGGGTCACAGATACGCAGTATTTT.

The rearrangement links TRBV4-1 to TRBJ2-5, with 9 bases matching TRBD1. With V trimmed by 1 base and J by 5 bases, 8 bases remained unmatched. The CDR3 covers 16 residues. CDR1 and CDR2 from the germline V gene are MGHRA and YSYEKL. CDR3 nucleotides: TGCGCCAGCAGCCAAGGTCAGAAAGGACAGGGGGAGACCCAGTACTTC. Its protein product is CASSQGQKGQGETQYF.

The J gene is TRBJ2-1, the V gene TRBV27; D is perhaps TRBD2 (5 bases). V was shortened by 2 bases and J by 7 bases, with 18 bases between the two germline ends. The CDR3 extends over 16 amino acids. Germline lookup yields CDR1 MNHEY and CDR2 SMNVEV (reference sequence). The CDR3 loop reads CASSLPPAGGINEQFF. Written as DNA, the CDR3 is TGTGCCAGCAGTTTACCCCCTGCGGGCGGCATTAATGAGCAGTTCTTC.

The chain couples TRBV11-1 to TRBJ2-7; D gene ambiguous. Germline values: CDR1 SGHAT, CDR2 FQDESV (reference sequence). The ends were cut back, 2 bases at V and 6 bases at J, with 20 bases in the middle. The CDR3 has 16 residues. The CDR3 loop is CASSLSTADFLVEQYF. Written as DNA, the CDR3 is TGTGCCAGCAGCTTAAGTACAGCTGATTTCCTGGTCGAGCAGTACTTC.

This clone came up a few times. V is TRBV29-1 and J is TRBJ1-5; tentatively, D is TRBD1 (5 bases). Looked up from germline, CDR1 is SQVTM and CDR2 is ANQGSEA. The CDR3 length is 14 residues. Trimming stripped 4 bases from V and 5 bases from J, with 15 bases between. The CDR3 sequence: CSVVPDSPDQPQHF. Here the CDR3 DNA reads TGCAGCGTTGTTCCAGACAGTCCGGATCAGCCCCAGCATTTT.

The chain recombines TRBV10-3 with TRBJ2-1; no clear D gene. Germline CDR1 reads ENHRY; CDR2 reads SYGVKD. V was cut by 4 bases and J by 6 bases, with 19 bases left in between. The length of the CDR3 is 16 residues. The CDR3 sequence: CAISANRLAQSNEQFF. The CDR3 coding sequence is TGTGCCATCAGTGCCAACCGGTTAGCCCAAAGCAATGAGCAGTTCTTC.

This sequence joins TRBV7-9 and TRBJ1-5; D is undetermined. Trimming left V 1 base short and J 8 bases short, with 6 bases between. There are 12 residues in the CDR3. Germline V gene data show CDR1 as SEHNR and CDR2 as FQNEAQ (reference sequence). Here the CDR3 DNA reads TGTGCCAGCAGCTTAGACGGGGAGCCCCAGCATTTT. It specifies CASSLDGEPQHF.

The CDR3 DNA reads TGTGCCAGCAGTTACTCGAGTGCTAGCGGAGTCTACAATGAGCAGTTCTTC. This sequence encodes CASSYSSASGVYNEQFF. This chain uses TRBV6-2 or TRBV6-3 with TRBJ2-1; 7 bases are shared with TRBD2. Germline lookup yields CDR1 MNHEY and CDR2 SVGEGT. With V trimmed by 0 bases and J by 3 bases, 8 bases remained unmatched. The CDR3 covers 17 residues.

The rearrangement links TRBV27 to TRBJ2-5; D unresolved. CDR3 length equals 13 residues. Germline V gene sequence: CDR1 MNHEY, CDR2 SMNVEV (reference sequence). Trimming took 8 bases from V and 0 from J, leaving 10 bases between them. CDR3 residues: CASGRQDQETQYF. DNA of the CDR3: TGTGCCAGCGGAAGACAAGACCAAGAGACCCAGTACTTC.

The V gene is TRBV30, the J gene TRBJ2-7; TRBD2 matches 7 bases. V shed 4 bases, J shed 2 bases, and the junction held 8 bases outside the gene matches. This CDR3 spans 14 amino acids. The germline V gene encodes CDR1 GTSNPN and CDR2 SVGIG (reference sequence). CDR3 bases: TGTGCCTGGAATGGAGCTAGCGGCACCTACGAGCAGTACTTC. Protein sequence: CAWNGASGTYEQYF.

The CDR3 spells CASSLQGTGANVLTF. CDR3 DNA sequence: TGTGCCAGTAGTTTACAGGGTACTGGGGCCAACGTCCTGACTTTC. V and J are TRBV19 and TRBJ2-6; possibly TRBD1 for D (6 bases). Germline CDR1 reads LNHDA; CDR2 reads SQIVND (reference sequence). Trimming took 5 bases from V and 2 from J, leaving 10 bases between them. The CDR3 contains 15 residues.

This rearrangement joins TRBV5-6 to TRBJ1-5, with a weak D call TRBD1 (5 bases). Deletions cut 3 bases from V and 4 bases from J, with 11 bases between. The germline V gene encodes CDR1 SGHDT and CDR2 YYEEEE. The CDR3 extends over 14 amino acids. The CDR3 bases are TGTGCCAGCAGCTGGGGGACGGAAAATCAGCCCCAGCATTTT. Translation: CASSWGTENQPQHF. The variable domain in full, completed from reference TRBV5-6 and TRBJ1-5, reads DAGVTQSPTHLIKTRGQQVTLRCSPKSGHDTVSWYQQALGQGPQFIFQYYEEEERQRGNFPDRFSGHQFPNYSSELNVNALLLGDSALYLCASSWGTENQPQHFGDGTRLSIL.

The chain links TRBV5-1 to TRBJ2-5; perhaps TRBD1 as D (5 bases). Germline V gene data show CDR1 as SGHRS and CDR2 as YFSETQ. The CDR3 spans 14 residues. V lost 5 bases, J lost 1 base, and 12 bases lay in between. The CDR3 loop reads CASRKDSTQETQYF. CDR3 DNA: TGCGCCAGCAGGAAAGACAGTACCCAAGAGACCCAGTACTTC.

V and J are TRBV6-1 and TRBJ2-1; TRBD2 matches at 12 bases. J was trimmed by 8 bases and V by 3 bases; bases with no gene match: 11. Germline assignment: CDR1 MNHNS and CDR2 SASEGT. There are 17 residues in the CDR3. The CDR3 is CASSDAQTSGRSDEQFF. CDR3 nucleotides: TGTGCCAGCAGTGACGCCCAGACTAGCGGGAGATCCGATGAGCAGTTCTTC.

This clone was seen once. V usage is TRBV5-4 and J usage is TRBJ2-7, with 9 positions matching TRBD2. Looked up from germline, CDR1 is SGHNT and CDR2 is YYREEE (reference sequence). The trim removed 3 bases at V and 3 bases at J, leaving 7 bases unmatched. CDR3 length: 15 amino acids. This CDR3 reads CASSWGGTSSYEQYF. As DNA, the CDR3 is TGTGCCAGCAGCTGGGGGGGGACTAGCAGCTACGAGCAGTACTTC.

This rearrangement joins TRBV2 to TRBJ1-6; 7 positions match TRBD1. The CDR3 has 14 residues. The germline CDR1 and CDR2 sequences are SNHLY and FYNNEI. V gave up 6 bases and J gave up 6 bases; unmatched junction bases: 5. The CDR3 nucleotides read TGTGCCAGCAGATCCGGGACAGCTAATTCACCCCTCCACTTT. Translation: CASRSGTANSPLHF.

The rearrangement joins TRBV5-6 to TRBJ1-5, with a possible D match to TRBD1 (6 bases). V gave up 2 bases and J gave up 5 bases, with 17 bases separating them. Germline loops: CDR1 SGHDT, CDR2 YYEEEE. This CDR3 has 16 residues. The CDR3 reads CASSFAGTTIDQPQHF. In DNA form, the CDR3 reads TGTGCCAGCAGCTTCGCCGGGACAACTATAGATCAGCCCCAGCATTTT.

The chain has TRBV7-2 and TRBJ2-3; the D call may be TRBD1 or TRBD2 (5 bases each). CDR1 and CDR2 from the germline V gene are SGHTA and FQGNSA. V lost 5 bases to trimming and J lost 4 bases, with 19 bases between them. The CDR3 loop spans 16 amino acids. The CDR3 bases are TGTGCCAGCAGCCAGAACCCCGGGACCTCCCCAGATACGCAGTATTTT. Translating it yields CASSQNPGTSPDTQYF. Filled out from reference TRBV7-2 and TRBJ2-3, the complete variable domain reads GAGVSQSPSNKVTEKGKDVELRCDPISGHTALYWYRQSLGQGLEFLIYFQGNSAPDKSGLPSDRFSAERTGGSVSTLTIQRTQQEDSAVYLCASSQNPGTSPDTQYFGPGTRLTVL.